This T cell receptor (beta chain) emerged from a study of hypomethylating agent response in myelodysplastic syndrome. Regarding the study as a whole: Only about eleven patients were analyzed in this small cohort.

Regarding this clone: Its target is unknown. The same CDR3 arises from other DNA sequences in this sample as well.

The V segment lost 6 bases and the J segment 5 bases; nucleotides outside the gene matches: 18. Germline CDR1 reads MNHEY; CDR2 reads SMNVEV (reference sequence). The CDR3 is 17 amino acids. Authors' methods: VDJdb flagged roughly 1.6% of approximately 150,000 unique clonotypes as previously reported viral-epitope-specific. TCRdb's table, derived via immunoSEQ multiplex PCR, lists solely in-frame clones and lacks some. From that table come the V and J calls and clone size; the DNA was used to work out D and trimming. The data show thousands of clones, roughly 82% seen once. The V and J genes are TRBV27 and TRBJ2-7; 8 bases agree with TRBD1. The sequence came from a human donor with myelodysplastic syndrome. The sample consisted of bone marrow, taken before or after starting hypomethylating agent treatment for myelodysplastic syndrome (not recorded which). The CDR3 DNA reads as TGTGCCAGCAGCCGGATTGGGACAGGTTTAATAGGGAACGAGCAGTACTTC. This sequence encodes CASSRIGTGLIGNEQYF.